This T cell receptor (beta chain) is from a study of Ad26.COV2.S vaccination and SARS-CoV-2 variants. Study-wide background: Ad26.COV2.S was injected intramuscularly once or twice, 56 days apart. Points from the study as a whole: Reportedly, spike-specific CD8+ and CD4+ T cell responses achieved substantial breadth once vaccination had taken place. TCR breadth and depth analyses may have underestimated total T cell responses.

V lost 5 bases and J lost 2, with 4 bases in between. CDR3 length: 13 amino acids. Notes on this clone: As yet, its antigen is unknown.

Documented treatment: 19 received Ad26.COV2.S at low or high dose, single or two shots; about five received placebo; per-sample allocation not given. After the first vaccine or placebo injection, samples were drawn on day 63. An 18-55-year-old adult in Boston served as donor. The protocol was immunoSEQ multiplex PCR, while the TCRdb copy is restricted to in-frame clones and leaves out a portion. The sample shows around 300,000 clones, roughly 90% of them seen only once. This TCR came from a person between 18 and 65 years old who received the Ad26.COV2.S COVID-19 vaccine or a placebo. This chain links TRBV12-3 or TRBV12-4 with TRBJ2-6; no clear D. The sample here was peripheral blood, taken in a trial of Ad26.COV2.S vaccine versus placebo. CDR3 region: CASSGAGANVLTF. The CDR3 DNA reads as TGTGCCAGCAGTGGGGCTGGGGCCAACGTCCTGACTTTC.